Following are 12 T cell receptor beta chains from one sample sequenced in a study of blood T cell repertoires in COVID-19. Repertoires were generated with immunoSEQ multiplex PCR, while TCRdb's copy carries only in-frame clones and drops some. This sample yields approximately 290,000 clones, of which approximately 90% are seen a single time; 0.9% to 1.2% belongs to the top ten. The sequenced sample consisted of PBMCs or T cells enriched from blood (not recorded which). The receptors shown here come from a woman in her twenties or thirties who had recovered from COVID-19.

V and J are TRBV7-9 and TRBJ1-2; TRBD1 matches 7 bases. The trim removed 8 bases at V and 8 bases at J, leaving 11 bases unmatched. CDR1 SEHNR and CDR2 FQNEAQ come from the germline V gene (reference sequence). The CDR3 has 13 residues. The CDR3 loop reads CASSAGGEQGYTF. CDR3 in DNA: TGTGCCAGCTCGGCAGGGGGTGAGCAAGGCTACACCTTC.

This rearrangement joins TRBV5-8 to TRBJ2-1; possible D gene TRBD2, 6 bases. Trimming shortened V by 2 bases and J by 5 bases, and 14 bases separated the two germline ends. Per the germline V gene, CDR1 is SGHTS and CDR2 is YDEGEE. The CDR3 loop spans 15 amino acids. This chain's CDR3 is CASSFGLANDNEQFF. The CDR3 DNA sequence: TGTGCCAGCAGCTTCGGGCTAGCGAACGACAATGAGCAGTTCTTC.

This clone was seen only a few times. V usage is TRBV25-1 and J usage is TRBJ2-7, with 10 positions matching TRBD1. The CDR3 is 14 residues long. V lost 8 bases to trimming and J lost 7 bases; unmatched junction nucleotides: 11. Germline CDR1 MGHDK, CDR2 SYGVNS. The chain's CDR3 is CASSKTGGSGEQYF. The DNA for the CDR3 is TGTGCCAGCTCCAAGACAGGGGGCTCTGGGGAGCAGTACTTC.

This chain links TRBV12-5 with TRBJ2-1; 9 positions match TRBD2. V lost 2 bases and J lost 7; bases outside the gene matches: 6. The germline V gene encodes CDR1 LGHNT and CDR2 FRNRAP. The CDR3 runs 15 residues. The CDR3 is CASGLRLAGTNEQFF. CDR3 coding DNA: TGTGCTAGTGGTTTGAGGCTAGCGGGAACGAATGAGCAGTTCTTC.

The chain couples TRBV6-4 to TRBJ2-3; TRBD2 aligns across 9 bases. The ends lost 3 bases at V and 8 bases at J; junction bases unmatched: 6. The length of the CDR3 is 14 residues. The V gene's germline CDR1 is MRHNA and CDR2 SNTAGT. The CDR3 sequence is CASSDSGSPGTQYF. The CDR3 coding sequence is TGTGCCAGCAGTGATAGCGGGAGTCCCGGTACGCAGTATTTT.

This chain links TRBV6-2 or TRBV6-3 with TRBJ2-2; the match to TRBD1 covers 7 bases. This CDR3 has 16 amino acids. The junction had 5 bases not matched to a gene; V was cut back by 0 bases and J by 4 bases. From germline, CDR1 is MNHEY and CDR2 SVGEGT. The CDR3 reads CASSYSKGARTGELFF. The CDR3 DNA follows: TGTGCCAGCAGTTACTCGAAGGGGGCGCGCACCGGGGAGCTGTTTTTT.

The V gene is TRBV7-2, the J gene TRBJ2-1, with D perhaps TRBD2 (7 bases). The germline V gene encodes CDR1 SGHTA and CDR2 FQGNSA. The CDR3 is made up of 14 amino acids. V lost 5 bases and J 4 bases, leaving 12 bases between the germline ends. This CDR3 reads CASSRTRGYNEQFF. The CDR3 nucleotides are TGTGCCAGCAGCCGGACTAGGGGGTACAATGAGCAGTTCTTC.

V gene TRBV15 combines with J gene TRBJ1-4, with D unclear. V was shortened by 2 bases and J by 7 bases, with 17 bases between the two germline ends. Germline CDR1 reads LNHNV; CDR2 reads YYDKDF (reference sequence). The CDR3 consists of 16 residues. The CDR3 region is CATSRTFDLGFEKLFF. CDR3 sequence (DNA): TGTGCCACCAGCAGAACTTTTGACCTAGGCTTTGAAAAACTGTTTTTT.

The gene calls are TRBV19 and TRBJ1-1; 10 bases line up with TRBD1. The CDR3 is made up of 16 amino acids. V shed 5 bases and J 1 base; nucleotides not matched to a gene: 7. Looked up from germline, CDR1 is LNHDA and CDR2 is SQIVND (reference sequence). CDR3 residues: CASSARQGAANTEAFF. The CDR3 DNA sequence: TGTGCCAGTAGTGCCCGACAGGGGGCCGCGAACACTGAAGCTTTCTTT.

The rearrangement uses TRBV4-1 and TRBJ1-4; D is possibly TRBD1 (6 bases). In germline, CDR1 is MGHRA, CDR2 YSYEKL. The ends were cut back, 0 bases at V and 5 bases at J, with 16 bases in the middle. CDR3 size: 17 residues. CDR3 protein: CASSQEGAPGPNEKLFF. The CDR3 DNA sequence: TGCGCCAGCAGCCAAGAGGGGGCCCCAGGTCCGAATGAAAAACTGTTTTTT.

The CDR3 sequence is CASNSLGTGELFF. The CDR3 bases are TGTGCCAGCAACTCACTAGGGACCGGGGAGCTGTTTTTT. The gene calls are TRBV6-5 and TRBJ2-2, with a tentative D call TRBD2 (5 bases). The V end lost 7 bases, the J end lost 5 bases, and 11 bases lay between the germline ends. CDR1 MNHEY and CDR2 SVGAGI come from the germline V gene. CDR3 length: 13 amino acids.

This chain links TRBV19 with TRBJ1-1, with D perhaps matching TRBD1 (5 bases). The CDR3 runs 13 residues. The germline CDR1 and CDR2 sequences are LNHDA and SQIVND (reference sequence). V was pared by 5 bases and J by 4 bases, with 11 bases between. CDR3 loop: CASSLRQLTEAFF. The CDR3 DNA is TGTGCCAGTAGTCTCCGACAGCTCACTGAAGCTTTCTTT.